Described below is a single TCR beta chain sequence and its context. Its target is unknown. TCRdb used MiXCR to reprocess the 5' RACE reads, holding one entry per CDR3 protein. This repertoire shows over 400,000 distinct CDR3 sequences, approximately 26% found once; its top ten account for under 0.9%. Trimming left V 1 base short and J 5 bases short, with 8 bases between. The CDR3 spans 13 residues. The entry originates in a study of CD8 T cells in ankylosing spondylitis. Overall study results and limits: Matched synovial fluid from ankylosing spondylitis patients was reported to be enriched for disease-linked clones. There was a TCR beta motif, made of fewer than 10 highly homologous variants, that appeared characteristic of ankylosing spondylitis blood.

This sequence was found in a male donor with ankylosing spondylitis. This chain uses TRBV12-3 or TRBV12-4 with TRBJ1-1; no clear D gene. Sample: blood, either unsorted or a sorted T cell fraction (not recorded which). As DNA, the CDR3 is TGTGCCAGCAGTTTAGGTAGGGTAACTGAAGCTTTCTTT. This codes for CASSLGRVTEAFF.